These 20 T cell receptor beta chains were all obtained from the same sample, sequenced in a study of cytomegalovirus exposure and HLA in healthy donors (dated by TCRdb to between 2016 and 2019). Library creation used the immunoSEQ multiplex PCR assay. For the multiplex PCR, a mixture combining 60 forward primers for TCR Vbeta segments and 13 reverse primers for TCR Jbeta segments was used. Not all clones reach the TCRdb copy of this immuneACCESS table, which keeps in-frame sequences only. Checked studies attribute under half of the gap to unresolved V genes and leave the rest unexplained. This sample comprises about 120,000 clones, around 80% of them detected only once. The ten biggest clones cover 8.8% of the sample. Sequenced: PBMCs. All receptors derive from a female donor in good health and CMV-seropositive.

The rearrangement links TRBV6-1 to TRBJ1-6; the D is unclear. This CDR3 is 13 amino acids long. Trimming cost V 3 bases and J 14 bases, with 14 bases left between them. Germline V gene lookup returns CDR1 MNHNS and CDR2 SASEGT. The CDR3 DNA follows: TGTGCCAGCAGTGATGGGGTCCCGGAGGCCCTCCACTTT. Protein sequence: CASSDGVPEALHF.

V and J are TRBV9 and TRBJ2-5, with D maybe TRBD1 (6 bases). V gave up 0 bases and J gave up 5 bases, with 11 bases separating them. This CDR3 spans 14 amino acids. CDR1 and CDR2 (germline): SGDLS, YYNGEE. The CDR3 region is CASSVVERGETQYF. DNA of the CDR3: TGTGCCAGCAGCGTAGTAGAGAGGGGGGAGACCCAGTACTTC.

The CDR3: CASSLAGGMDTQYF. The DNA of the CDR3 is TGCGCCAGCAGCTTGGCCGGGGGGATGGATACGCAGTATTTT. The J gene is TRBJ2-3, the V gene TRBV5-1; 7 bases are a match to TRBD2. The CDR3 is 14 amino acids. Germline lookup yields CDR1 SGHRS and CDR2 YFSETQ. V was pared by 0 bases and J by 6 bases, with 4 bases of the junction left unmatched.

The chain couples TRBV6-1 to TRBJ2-2; D is perhaps TRBD2 (5 bases). This CDR3 spans 14 amino acids. Germline V gene data show CDR1 as MNHNS and CDR2 as SASEGT. V was cut by 3 bases and J by 9 bases, with 14 bases left in between. CDR3 bases: TGTGCCAGCAGTGAGGTTGCGAGGGTTCGGGAGCTGTTTTTT. Its translation is CASSEVARVRELFF.

This chain uses TRBV4-3 with TRBJ2-3; D not certain. Trimming shortened V by 3 bases and J by 0 bases, and 22 bases separated the two germline ends. CDR1 and CDR2 (germline): LGHNA, YSLEER. The CDR3 runs to 19 residues. The CDR3 sequence: CASSHFPRGQQTSTDTQYF. The CDR3 region has the DNA TGCGCCAGCAGCCATTTCCCCCGCGGCCAGCAGACTAGCACAGATACGCAGTATTTT.

The gene calls are TRBV5-1 and TRBJ2-3; D gene unclear. V was shortened by 3 bases and J by 0 bases, with 11 bases between the two germline ends. Germline V gene sequence: CDR1 SGHRS, CDR2 YFSETQ. The CDR3 spans 15 residues. This chain's CDR3 is CASSSGFTSTDTQYF. DNA for the CDR3: TGCGCCAGCAGCTCAGGATTTACTAGCACAGATACGCAGTATTTT.

The rearrangement joins TRBV9 to TRBJ2-6; possibly TRBD1 for D (6 bases). Germline V lookup: CDR1 SGDLS, CDR2 YYNGEE. This CDR3 comprises 20 residues. The V end was cut by 4 bases, the J end by 0 bases, with 23 bases between. The CDR3 coding sequence is TGTGCCAGCAGCTCCCCCGGTAAGGGGGTTCCTCTCTCTGGGGCCAACGTCCTGACTTTC. Its translation is CASSSPGKGVPLSGANVLTF.

The chain combines TRBV5-1 with TRBJ2-3; TRBD2 matches at 7 bases. The V and J ends lost 0 bases and 0 bases, in that order; junction bases with no gene match: 4. The CDR3 is made up of 16 amino acids. CDR1 is SGHRS, CDR2 YFSETQ, per germline. The CDR3 reads CASSLAARGSTDTQYF. The CDR3 region has the DNA TGCGCCAGCAGCTTGGCCGCGCGGGGGAGCACAGATACGCAGTATTTT.

The CDR3 DNA reads as TGTGCCAGCAGCCAAAAGACAGCCGAGCAGTACTTC. As protein: CASSQKTAEQYF. J is TRBJ2-7 and V is TRBV28; D may be TRBD1 (5 bases). The V end was cut by 6 bases, the J end by 6 bases, with 12 bases between. The length of the CDR3 is 12 residues. The V gene's germline CDR1 is MDHEN and CDR2 SYDVKM.

This clone was counted once. DNA for the CDR3: TGTGCCATCAGTCTAGCGGGGGCAAACGAGCAGTACTTC. Its translation is CAISLAGANEQYF. J is TRBJ2-7 and V is TRBV10-3, with 10 bases matching TRBD2. Unmatched junction bases numbered 3, after V lost 5 bases and J lost 5 bases. The germline V gene has CDR1 ENHRY and CDR2 SYGVKD. This CDR3 has 13 residues.

The chain joins TRBV6-6 to TRBJ1-2, with D perhaps matching TRBD1 (6 bases). V lost 6 bases to trimming and J lost 3 bases, with 11 bases between them. This CDR3 contains 13 residues. CDR1 and CDR2 from the germline V gene are MNHNY and SVGAGI (reference sequence). The CDR3 reads CASRLQGYYGYTF. CDR3 bases: TGTGCCAGCAGACTTCAGGGGTACTATGGCTACACCTTC.

The chain links TRBV4-1 to TRBJ1-4, with TRBD1 identical over 10 bases. V lost 2 bases to trimming and J lost 8 bases; unmatched junction nucleotides: 5. CDR3 length equals 15 residues. CDR1 and CDR2 (germline): MGHRA, YSYEKL. This CDR3 reads CASSQFRTGGEKLFF. The CDR3 DNA reads TGCGCCAGCAGCCAATTTAGGACAGGGGGGGAAAAACTGTTTTTT.

In its sample, this clone was seen a few times. In DNA form, the CDR3 reads TGTGCCAGCAGTGATCGGAGTGAAAAACTGTTTTTT. Amino acid sequence: CASSDRSEKLFF. This rearrangement joins TRBV2 to TRBJ1-4; D not resolved. V was clipped by 3 bases and J by 7 bases, with 6 bases between them. The CDR3 length is 12 residues. Per the germline V gene, CDR1 is SNHLY and CDR2 is FYNNEI.

The V and J genes are TRBV30 and TRBJ2-7; 12 bases match TRBD2. The ends lost 1 base at V and 3 bases at J; junction bases unmatched: 4. In germline, CDR1 is GTSNPN, CDR2 SVGIG (reference sequence). The CDR3 totals 15 residues. CDR3 sequence (DNA): TGTGCCTGGAGTGGGGGACTAGCGGGTGTCTACGAGCAGTACTTC. Its translation: CAWSGGLAGVYEQYF.

The chain couples TRBV5-4 to TRBJ1-2, with D perhaps TRBD1 (6 bases). The CDR3 spans 13 residues. The germline V gene encodes CDR1 SGHNT and CDR2 YYREEE (reference sequence). Trimming removed 3 bases from V and 8 bases from J, with 14 bases in between. The CDR3: CASSYQGSRGYTF. CDR3 DNA sequence: TGTGCCAGCAGCTACCAGGGGTCGAGGGGCTACACCTTC.

V usage is TRBV27 and J usage is TRBJ2-2, with D possibly matching TRBD1 (6 bases). Germline V gives CDR1 MNHEY, CDR2 SMNVEV (reference sequence). CDR3 length: 15 residues. The V gene lost 5 bases and the J gene lost 6 bases, with 16 bases spanning the gap. As DNA, the CDR3 is TGTGCCAGCAGTCCCCACAGGGAATTGGCCGGGGAGCTGTTTTTT. Amino acid sequence: CASSPHRELAGELFF.

This clone was observed once. This chain uses TRBV28 with TRBJ1-2; TRBD1 matches at 9 bases. The CDR3 runs to 13 residues. V lost 9 bases, J lost 6 bases, and 8 bases stayed unmatched. Germline loops: CDR1 MDHEN, CDR2 SYDVKM. The chain's CDR3 is CASRRDRVDGYTF. DNA of the CDR3: TGTGCCAGTCGGCGGGACAGGGTTGATGGCTACACCTTC.

As DNA, the CDR3 is TGTGCCAGCACTCTCCGGGGGGCGACGAAAAACACTGAAGCTTTCTTT. This sequence encodes CASTLRGATKNTEAFF. The rearrangement links TRBV27 to TRBJ1-1, with a tentative D call TRBD1 (6 bases). V was clipped by 7 bases and J by 2 bases, with 20 bases between them. Germline loops: CDR1 MNHEY, CDR2 SMNVEV (reference sequence). The CDR3 loop spans 16 amino acids.

Points on this clone: The junction departs from germline at one end; a sequencing error may be responsible. The rearrangement joins TRBV7-9 to TRBJ1-5; 10 positions match TRBD1. Germline V gene data show CDR1 as SEHNR and CDR2 as FQNEAQ (reference sequence). The CDR3 length is 16 residues. Written as DNA, the CDR3 is TGTTCCAGCAGCTCATCCGGGACAGGGGGCAATCAGCCCCAGCATTTT. Translation gives CSSSSSGTGGNQPQHF.

This chain links TRBV19 with TRBJ1-2; TRBD1 agrees at 8 bases. V was pared by 5 bases and J by 4 bases, with 9 bases of the junction left unmatched. Germline V lookup: CDR1 LNHDA, CDR2 SQIVND (reference sequence). The CDR3 covers 15 residues. CDR3 DNA sequence: TGTGCCAGTAGTGCCCGGACAGGGTGGAGCTATGGCTACACCTTC. The encoded protein is CASSARTGWSYGYTF.